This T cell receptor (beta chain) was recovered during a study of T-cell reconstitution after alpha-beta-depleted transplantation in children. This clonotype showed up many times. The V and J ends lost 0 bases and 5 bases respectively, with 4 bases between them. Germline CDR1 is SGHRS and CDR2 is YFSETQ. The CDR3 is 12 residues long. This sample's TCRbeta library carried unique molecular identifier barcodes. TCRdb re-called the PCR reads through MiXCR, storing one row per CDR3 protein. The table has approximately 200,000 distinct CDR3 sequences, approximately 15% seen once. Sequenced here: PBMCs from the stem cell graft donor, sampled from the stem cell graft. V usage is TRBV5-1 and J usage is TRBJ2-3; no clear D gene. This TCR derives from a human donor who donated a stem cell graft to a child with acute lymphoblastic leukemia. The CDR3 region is CASSLGVDTQYF. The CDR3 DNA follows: TGCGCCAGCAGCTTGGGAGTAGATACGCAGTATTTT.